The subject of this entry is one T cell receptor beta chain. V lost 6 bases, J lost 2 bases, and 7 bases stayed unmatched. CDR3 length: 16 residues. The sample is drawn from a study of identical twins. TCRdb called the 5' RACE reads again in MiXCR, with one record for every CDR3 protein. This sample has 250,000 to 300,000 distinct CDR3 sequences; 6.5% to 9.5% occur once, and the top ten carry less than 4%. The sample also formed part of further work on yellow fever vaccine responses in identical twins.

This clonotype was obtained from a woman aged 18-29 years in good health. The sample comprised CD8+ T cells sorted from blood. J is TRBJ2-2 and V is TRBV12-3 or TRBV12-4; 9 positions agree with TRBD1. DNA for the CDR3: TGTGCCAGCAGCAAGGGGACAGGGCGCAACACCGGGGAGCTGTTTTTT. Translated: CASSKGTGRNTGELFF.